The rows below give T cell receptor beta chains drawn from one sample of a study of blood T cell repertoires in COVID-19. Measured with immunoSEQ multiplex PCR; TCRdb has only the in-frame clones, and not every one. The repertoire holds 50,000 or so clones, with approximately 85% as singletons. The material sequenced was peripheral blood. The receptors shown here come from a human donor in a cohort sampled during active COVID-19. The CDR3 runs from the conserved cysteine through the conserved F or W. D genes are given only for firm matches. Not every row has a clone size; where given, it reads once, few, many or a size class.

J gene,clone size,V gene,D gene,CDR3 DNA,CDR3 protein
TRBJ1-2,NA,TRBV28,NA,TGTGCCAGCAGTTTTTTGTTCTCGGCAGGGCACTATGGCTACACCTTC,CASSFLFSAGHYGYTF
TRBJ2-7,NA,TRBV29-1,TRBD1,TGCAGCGTTGGACAGGGGATTAGCTCCTACGAGCAGTACTTC,CSVGQGISSYEQYF
TRBJ2-3,NA,TRBV6-4,NA,TGTGCCAGCAGCGACAGGGAGGGGACAGATACGCAGTATTTT,CASSDREGTDTQYF
TRBJ2-5,few,TRBV7-6,NA,TGTGCCAGCAGCTTAGGGGGGCGGGAGACCCAGTACTTC,CASSLGGRETQYF
TRBJ1-2,NA,TRBV19,NA,TGTGCCACCTTTACGACAGTTAACTATGGCTACACCTTC,CATFTTVNYGYTF
TRBJ2-1,NA,TRBV27,TRBD1,TGTGCCAGCAGGACAGGGGTGAGCTACAATGAGCAGTTCTTC,CASRTGVSYNEQFF
TRBJ2-5,NA,TRBV6-1,NA,TGTGCCAGCAGTGCTCCGGCCTCGCCAGGGAGGATTCGGGAGACCCAGTACTTC,CASSAPASPGRIRETQYF
TRBJ1-1,NA,TRBV28,NA,TGTGCCAGCAGCCGTGACAGTGAAGCTTTCTTT,CASSRDSEAFF
TRBJ2-7,NA,TRBV5-1,TRBD1,TGCGCCAGCAGCCCGGCCGGGACAGGGCCCTCCGAGCAGTACTTC,CASSPAGTGPSEQYF
TRBJ2-1,NA,TRBV10-3,TRBD2,TGTGCCATCAGTGACGCCGGGACTAGCGGCCTCCAAGGGCAGTTCTTC,CAISDAGTSGLQGQFF
TRBJ1-1,NA,TRBV12-3/TRBV12-4,NA,TGTGCCAGCAGTTTCGGTTTAGGGGTGGCTTTCTTT,CASSFGLGVAFF
TRBJ2-5,NA,TRBV24-1,NA,TGTGCCACCGGAGGGGGCGGCCAAGAGACCCAGTACTTC,CATGGGGQETQYF
TRBJ2-3,NA,TRBV2,TRBD2,TGTGCCAGCAACTTGGCGGGAGGGATAGATACGCAGTATTTT,CASNLAGGIDTQYF
TRBJ2-7,NA,TRBV3-1/TRBV3-2,TRBD2,TGTGCCAGGCGGGGGACTAGCGGTTTTTGTTCCTACGAGCAGTACTTC,CARRGTSGFCSYEQYF
TRBJ1-3,NA,TRBV7-2,TRBD1,TGTGCCAGCAGCTTACAAAGACAGGGGAAGCCTGGAAACACCATATATTTT,CASSLQRQGKPGNTIYF
TRBJ1-6,NA,TRBV24-1,NA,TGTGCCACCCAAGGTCCTCAGCGAAATTCACCCCTCCACTTT,CATQGPQRNSPLHF
TRBJ1-3,NA,TRBV7-9,TRBD1,TGTGCCAGCAGCCTGCGACAGGGAGGAAACACCATATATTTT,CASSLRQGGNTIYF
TRBJ1-1,few,TRBV5-1,NA,TGCGCCAGCAGCTTGGCCGGGGGGAGTTCGAACACTGAAGCTTTCTTT,CASSLAGGSSNTEAFF
TRBJ2-2,NA,TRBV19,TRBD1,TGTGCCAGTAGTCGCAGGGGGCCTGGCGGGGAGCTGTTTTTT,CASSRRGPGGELFF
TRBJ2-7,NA,TRBV15,NA,TGTGCCACCAGCAGAGAGTACGCGTTCTCCTACGAGCAGTACTTC,CATSREYAFSYEQYF
TRBJ2-7,NA,TRBV2,TRBD1,TGTGCCAGCGGCCGGGACAGGGTTTCCTACGAGCAGTACTTC,CASGRDRVSYEQYF
TRBJ2-7,NA,TRBV7-8,NA,TGTGCCAGCAGCTTAGTGATTAGTCGGGGAGACGAGCAGTACTTC,CASSLVISRGDEQYF
TRBJ1-5,NA,TRBV30,NA,TGTGCCTGGAGTGTGTCTAATCAGCCCCAGCATTTT,CAWSVSNQPQHF
TRBJ1-1,NA,TRBV6-5,NA,TGTGCCAGCAGGGGAACAGGGATGAACACTGAAGCTTTCTTT,CASRGTGMNTEAFF
TRBJ1-2,few,TRBV2,TRBD1,TGTGCCAGCAGGGCCCTGGGACAGACATATGGCTACACCTTC,CASRALGQTYGYTF
TRBJ1-1,once,TRBV18,NA,TGTGCCAGCTCAGGCCGCGGGGATACTGAAGCTTTCTTT,CASSGRGDTEAFF
TRBJ2-7,NA,TRBV10-3,TRBD1,TGTGCCATCAGTGAAAGGGGACAGGAACTCGAGCAGTACTTC,CAISERGQELEQYF
TRBJ2-1,NA,TRBV5-1,TRBD2,TGCGCCAGCAGCTCGGCTAGCGGGAGGGCCGGTGAGCAGTTCTTC,CASSSASGRAGEQFF
TRBJ2-3,once,TRBV3-1/TRBV3-2,NA,TGTGCCAGCAGCCAAGGGCCAGATACGCAGTATTTT,CASSQGPDTQYF
TRBJ2-3,once,TRBV11-1,NA,TGTGCCAGCAGCTTCCAGGAGGTTTCTAGCACAGATACGCAGTATTTT,CASSFQEVSSTDTQYF
TRBJ1-4,NA,TRBV3-1/TRBV3-2,TRBD1,TGTGCCAGCAGCCAAGGGACAGGGGTCGTCCAGATTAATGAAAAACTGTTTTTT,CASSQGTGVVQINEKLFF
TRBJ1-1,NA,TRBV10-3,NA,TGTGCCATCAGTGGGGGCTCACAGGGTGAAGCTTTCTTT,CAISGGSQGEAFF
TRBJ1-1,NA,TRBV5-3,NA,TGTGCCAGAAGCTATGACCCGGGGAACACTGAAGCTTTCTTT,CARSYDPGNTEAFF
TRBJ1-6,NA,TRBV12-3/TRBV12-4,NA,TGTGCCAGCAGGACATATAATTCACCCCTCCACTTT,CASRTYNSPLHF
TRBJ2-1,NA,TRBV6-5,TRBD2,TGTGCCAGCAGTTATTCGCCCCCTAGCGGGAGTTTGTTCTTC,CASSYSPPSGSLFF
TRBJ2-1,NA,TRBV5-1,TRBD2,TGCGCCAGCAGCTTAGCGGGATATGGGTCTGAGCAGTTCTTC,CASSLAGYGSEQFF
TRBJ2-2,NA,TRBV6-4,TRBD1,TGTGCCAGCAGTGAGGACGGGACAGGTCACGGGGAGCTGTTTTTT,CASSEDGTGHGELFF
TRBJ1-5,NA,TRBV4-1,NA,TGCGCCAGCAGCCAAGATCATCGACAGATATTAAATAGCAATCAGCCCCAGCATTTT,CASSQDHRQILNSNQPQHF
TRBJ2-7,NA,TRBV19,NA,TGTGCCACGGGCCCCACGGACAGCCTATGGTCCTACGAGCAGTACTTC,CATGPTDSLWSYEQYF
TRBJ1-3,NA,TRBV28,TRBD1,TGTGCCAGCATTAACAGGGGTAGTGGAAACACCATATATTTT,CASINRGSGNTIYF
TRBJ2-4,NA,TRBV11-2,NA,TGTGCCAGCAGCCCAAGGGGCGTCAAAAACATTCAGTACTTC,CASSPRGVKNIQYF
TRBJ2-3,NA,TRBV7-8,TRBD2,TGTGCCAGCAGCTCTAGCGGGGGCCACACAGATACGCAGTATTTT,CASSSSGGHTDTQYF
TRBJ2-2,few,TRBV27,TRBD2,TGTGCCAGCAGTTTAATGGGGACTAGGCGAAGGGAGCTGTTTTTT,CASSLMGTRRRELFF
TRBJ2-3,NA,TRBV11-2,TRBD2,TGTGCCAGCAGCTTAGGCGGGGGGTTCGGTAAGAAGTATTTT,CASSLGGGFGKKYF